The 16 T cell receptor beta chains presented below share a single source sample, sequenced in a study of cytomegalovirus exposure and HLA in healthy donors. The PCR had 60 Vbeta and 13 Jbeta primers. Sequenced by immunoSEQ multiplex PCR; TCRdb stores in-frame clones only, minus some. This sample's table reports 60,000 to 75,000 clones. The source material was PBMCs. The receptors were gathered from a female donor in good health and CMV-seropositive.

The chain employs TRBV5-4 and TRBJ2-7; D possibly corresponds to TRBD2 (5 bases). CDR1 and CDR2 (germline): SGHNT, YYREEE (reference sequence). V lost 4 bases and J lost 5, with 13 bases in between. The length of the CDR3 is 13 residues. The CDR3 is CASSPRSADEQYF. The CDR3 DNA reads as TGTGCCAGCAGCCCCCGGTCAGCGGACGAGCAGTACTTC.

The genes are TRBV10-3 and TRBJ1-1; TRBD1 aligns across 7 bases. J gave up 4 bases and V 6 bases, and 2 bases lay outside the gene matches. This CDR3 is built from 12 residues. The V gene's germline CDR1 is ENHRY and CDR2 SYGVKD. The CDR3 spells CAISRQGTEAFF. The DNA of the CDR3 is TGTGCCATCAGCAGACAGGGCACTGAAGCTTTCTTT.

The chain recombines TRBV28 with TRBJ1-2; D is perhaps TRBD1 (6 bases). From germline, CDR1 is MDHEN and CDR2 SYDVKM. The CDR3 loop spans 13 amino acids. V was trimmed by 2 bases and J by 8 bases, leaving 12 bases between them. The CDR3 loop reads CASSLTAGVGYTF. CDR3 bases: TGTGCCAGCAGTTTAACGGCAGGGGTCGGCTACACCTTC.

The chain recombines TRBV10-2 with TRBJ2-7; 8 bases are a match to TRBD2. Germline V lookup: CDR1 WSHSY, CDR2 SAAADI. There are 18 residues in the CDR3. V dropped 2 bases and J dropped 0; count of bases not matched to a gene: 12. This CDR3 reads CASSEPGLVTPYSYEQYF. CDR3 sequence (DNA): TGCGCCAGCAGTGAGCCGGGACTAGTTACCCCTTACTCCTACGAGCAGTACTTC.

V usage is TRBV5-1 and J usage is TRBJ2-5; 8 nucleotides agree with TRBD1. V was clipped by 6 bases and J by 4 bases; unmatched bases: 14. Germline CDR1 is SGHRS and CDR2 is YFSETQ. The CDR3 spans 16 residues. The chain's CDR3 is CASTPSRWGTGETQYF. CDR3 DNA: TGCGCCAGCACCCCCTCACGATGGGGGACAGGAGAGACCCAGTACTTC.

V usage is TRBV10-1 and J usage is TRBJ2-7, with 12 bases identical to TRBD1. The V segment lost 7 bases and the J segment 5 bases; nucleotides outside the gene matches: 3. This CDR3 contains 13 residues. Germline CDR1 WNHNN, CDR2 SYGVQD (reference sequence). CDR3 sequence reads: CASKGQGADEQYF. The CDR3 DNA reads TGCGCCAGCAAGGGACAGGGGGCTGACGAGCAGTACTTC.

The rearrangement uses TRBV27 and TRBJ2-1; TRBD1 is a possible D gene (6 bases). Trimming took 8 bases from V and 8 from J, leaving 22 bases between them. The CDR3 spans 15 residues. Germline V CDR1 and CDR2: MNHEY, SMNVEV (reference sequence). The CDR3 DNA sequence: TGTGCCAGCGGGCACAGGGTTCTGTCGAGCGATGAGCAGTTCTTC. Its protein is CASGHRVLSSDEQFF.

V gene TRBV15 combines with J gene TRBJ2-5; 9 bases map to TRBD1. Per the germline V gene, CDR1 is LNHNV and CDR2 is YYDKDF (reference sequence). The junction had 6 bases not matched to a gene; V was cut back by 5 bases and J by 5 bases. The CDR3 totals 14 residues. The CDR3, as DNA: TGTGCCACCAGCGGGGACAGGGAGGCGGAGACCCAGTACTTC. Translation gives CATSGDREAETQYF.

The genes are TRBV29-1 and TRBJ2-5, with 7 bases lining up with TRBD2. Germline CDR1 SQVTM, CDR2 ANQGSEA. Losses at the gene ends were 3 bases for V and 1 base for J; bases not matched to a gene: 8. The CDR3 sequence is 15 residues long. CDR3 DNA sequence: TGCAGCGTTGAGCGGACTAGAGGGAGCCAAGAGACCCAGTACTTC. It is translated as CSVERTRGSQETQYF.

V and J are TRBV19 and TRBJ2-2, with 7 bases fitting TRBD1. The CDR3 covers 15 residues. Trimming cost V 7 bases and J 0 bases; bases outside gene matches: 5. Germline V CDR1 and CDR2: LNHDA, SQIVND (reference sequence). The CDR3 DNA reads as TGTGCCAGTAAGGGGGCGGGCGCGAACACCGGGGAGCTGTTTTTT. It translates to CASKGAGANTGELFF.

This chain links TRBV11-2 with TRBJ1-2, with 7 bases lining up with TRBD1. Trimming cost V 5 bases and J 8 bases; bases outside gene matches: 5. The CDR3 consists of 12 residues. CDR1 is SGHAT and CDR2 is FQNNGV in the germline V gene. CDR3 coding DNA: TGTGCCAGCAGCATCGGGACAGCCGGCTACACCTTC. Protein sequence: CASSIGTAGYTF.

V gene TRBV14 combines with J gene TRBJ2-5, with TRBD2 matching 11 bases. The DNA end lines up better with TRBJ2-7; the J call may be wrong. This CDR3 is 14 amino acids long. Germline CDR1 reads SGHDN; CDR2 reads FVKESK. As DNA, the CDR3 is TGTGCCAGCAGCCAAGGACTAGCGGGATACGAGCAGTACTTC. Encoded protein: CASSQGLAGYEQYF.

According to its frequency, this clone is medium-sized (0.01 to 0.1%). The V and J genes are TRBV28 and TRBJ2-5, with 7 bases identical to TRBD2. The CDR3 is 16 residues long. The germline V gene has CDR1 MDHEN and CDR2 SYDVKM. V shed 3 bases, J shed 0 bases, and the junction held 7 bases outside the gene matches. CDR3 coding DNA: TGTGCCAGCAGTTTTGTGGGGGGGGAAGACCAAGAGACCCAGTACTTC. This encodes CASSFVGGEDQETQYF.

This chain links TRBV7-2 with TRBJ2-1, with D tentatively TRBD2 (5 bases). Germline assignment: CDR1 SGHTA and CDR2 FQGNSA. Trimming cost V 5 bases and J 3 bases, with 14 bases left between them. The CDR3 spans 15 residues. CDR3 nucleotide sequence: TGTGCCAGCAGCCCTCCGGGGTATGGCTACAATGAGCAGTTCTTC. Translated, it gives CASSPPGYGYNEQFF. Complete variable domain (other parts from reference TRBV7-2 and TRBJ2-1): GAGVSQSPSNKVTEKGKDVELRCDPISGHTALYWYRQSLGQGLEFLIYFQGNSAPDKSGLPSDRFSAERTGGSVSTLTIQRTQQEDSAVYLCASSPPGYGYNEQFFGPGTRLTVL.

This sequence joins TRBV6-5 and TRBJ1-2, with D possibly matching TRBD1 (5 bases). CDR3 length: 14 residues. CDR1 MNHEY and CDR2 SVGAGI come from the germline V gene. V gave up 4 bases and J gave up 4 bases, with 13 bases separating them. The chain's CDR3 is CASSSPWRGYGYTF. The CDR3 region has the DNA TGTGCCAGCAGTTCTCCCTGGAGGGGCTATGGCTACACCTTC.

With regard to this clone: At the DNA level, this CDR3 is encoded by other sequences in the same sample as well. V is TRBV27 and J is TRBJ1-5, with TRBD1 matching over 8 bases. Unmatched junction bases numbered 13, after V lost 6 bases and J lost 0 bases. This CDR3 has 18 amino acids. Germline V gene data show CDR1 as MNHEY and CDR2 as SMNVEV (reference sequence). The CDR3 DNA reads TGTGCCAGCAGCCCGAAGAGTGGGACAGGACATAGCAATCAGCCCCAGCATTTT. Its protein product is CASSPKSGTGHSNQPQHF.